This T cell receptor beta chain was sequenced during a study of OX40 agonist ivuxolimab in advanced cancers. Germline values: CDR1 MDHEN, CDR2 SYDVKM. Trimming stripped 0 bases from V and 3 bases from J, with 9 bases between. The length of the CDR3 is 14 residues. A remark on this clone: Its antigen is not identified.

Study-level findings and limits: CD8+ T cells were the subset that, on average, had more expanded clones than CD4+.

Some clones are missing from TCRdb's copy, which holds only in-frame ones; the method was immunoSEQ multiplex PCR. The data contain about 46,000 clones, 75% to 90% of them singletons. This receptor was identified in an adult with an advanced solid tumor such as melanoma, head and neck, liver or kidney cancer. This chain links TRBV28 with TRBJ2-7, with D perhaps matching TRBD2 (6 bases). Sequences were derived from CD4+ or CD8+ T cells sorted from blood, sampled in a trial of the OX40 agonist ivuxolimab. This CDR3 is CASSLWPGSYEQYF. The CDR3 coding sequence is TGTGCCAGCAGTTTATGGCCCGGGAGCTACGAGCAGTACTTC.